This TCR beta chain comes out of a study of blood T cell repertoires in COVID-19. At the level of the study: From the United States, Italy and Spain came samples of acute and convalescent COVID-19. From T cells, B-cell-depleted T cells, or PBMCs came the material, which was cDNA or gDNA.

In the original analysis: The assay estimated nucleated cells by amplifying reference gene primers. Measured with immunoSEQ multiplex PCR; TCRdb has only the in-frame clones, and not every one. V, J and clone size are those of that table, while D and trimming were read from the DNA. The sample consists of about 200,000 clones, 82% of them appearing once. V was trimmed by 3 bases and J by 5 bases, leaving 18 bases between them. CDR3 length: 16 residues. Germline V gene sequence: CDR1 SGDLS, CDR2 YYNGEE. This sequence was found in a human donor with acute or convalescent COVID-19. The donor label of this sample is uncertain. This chain uses TRBV9 with TRBJ2-1; TRBD2 is a possible D gene (6 bases). Sequenced: peripheral blood. CDR3 loop: CASSASPGRGNNEQFF. CDR3 DNA: TGTGCCAGCAGCGCCTCCCCCGGGCGGGGAAACAATGAGCAGTTCTTC.